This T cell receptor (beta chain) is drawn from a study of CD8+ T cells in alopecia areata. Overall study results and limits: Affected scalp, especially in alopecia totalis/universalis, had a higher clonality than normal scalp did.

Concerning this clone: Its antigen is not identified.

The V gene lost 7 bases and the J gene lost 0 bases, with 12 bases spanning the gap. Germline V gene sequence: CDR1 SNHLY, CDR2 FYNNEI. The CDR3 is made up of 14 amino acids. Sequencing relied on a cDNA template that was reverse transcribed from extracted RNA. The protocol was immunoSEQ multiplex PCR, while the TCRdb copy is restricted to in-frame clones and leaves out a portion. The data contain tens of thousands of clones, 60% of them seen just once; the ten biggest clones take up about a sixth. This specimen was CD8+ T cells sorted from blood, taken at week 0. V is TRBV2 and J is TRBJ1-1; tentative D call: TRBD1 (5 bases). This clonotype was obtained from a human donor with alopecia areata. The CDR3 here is CASTWTTMNTEAFF. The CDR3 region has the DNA TGTGCCAGCACCTGGACAACCATGAACACTGAAGCTTTCTTT.